The rows below give T cell receptor beta chains drawn from one sample of a study of identical twins. One entry per CDR3 protein, called by TCRdb with MiXCR from the 5' RACE reads. The table has about 570,000 distinct CDR3 sequences, 9.5% to 10% seen once. This same sample was also taken into another study, of yellow fever vaccine responses in identical twins.

Sequenced sample: PBMCs. These receptor sequences come from a woman under 30 in good health. CDR3s include the opening cysteine and the closing phenylalanine or tryptophan. A D gene is named only where the DNA matches it firmly. Where a row states a size, it is once, few, many or the class of an expanded clone; other rows omit it.

NA,TRBD2,TRBV28,TRBJ2-3,CASSPETSGGFTDTQYF,TGTGCCAGCAGTCCCGAGACTAGCGGGGGGTTCACAGATACGCAGTATTTT
many,TRBD2,TRBV10-2,TRBJ2-3,CASSGGFLAGEITDTQYF,TGCGCCAGCAGTGGAGGGTTTCTAGCGGGAGAGATCACAGATACGCAGTATTTT
NA,TRBD1,TRBV29-1,TRBJ2-3,CSVGGDRGSDTQYF,TGCAGCGTTGGAGGGGACAGGGGTTCAGATACGCAGTATTTT
many,NA,TRBV5-1,TRBJ1-1,CASSQSDRTYSEAFF,TGCGCCAGCAGCCAGAGCGACAGGACCTATTCTGAAGCTTTCTTT
few,NA,TRBV2,TRBJ2-7,CASSGGLPSSYEQYF,TGTGCCAGCAGTGGGGGCCTACCTAGCTCCTACGAGCAGTACTTC
NA,TRBD1,TRBV3-1,TRBJ1-1,CASSRTGYDTEAFF,TGTGCCAGCAGCCGGACAGGGTATGACACTGAAGCTTTCTTT
NA,TRBD2,TRBV29-1,TRBJ2-1,CSVESSKTSATYNEQFF,TGCAGCGTTGAATCTTCGAAGACTAGCGCGACCTACAATGAGCAGTTCTTC
few,NA,TRBV6-2/TRBV6-3,TRBJ2-7,CATAPFSRGYSYEQYF,TGTGCCACCGCTCCCTTTTCGAGGGGTTACTCCTACGAGCAGTACTTC
many,NA,TRBV6-2/TRBV6-3,TRBJ2-5,CASSSPMSEGASIKTQYF,TGTGCCAGCAGTTCTCCAATGAGTGAAGGGGCCTCTATCAAGACCCAGTACTTC
NA,NA,TRBV7-2,TRBJ2-1,CASSLVPRGFYNEQFF,TGTGCCAGCAGCTTAGTCCCGAGAGGGTTCTACAATGAGCAGTTCTTC
NA,TRBD1,TRBV7-8,TRBJ2-2,CASSPTTGGDTGELFF,TGTGCCAGTAGTCCCACAACAGGGGGAGACACCGGGGAGCTGTTTTTT
few,TRBD1,TRBV28,TRBJ2-7,CASRPTGTAYEQYF,TGTGCCAGCAGGCCGACCGGGACAGCCTACGAGCAGTACTTC
few,TRBD1,TRBV20-1,TRBJ2-3,CSAKLRQGRDTQYF,TGCAGTGCTAAACTCCGACAGGGGCGGGATACGCAGTATTTT
many,NA,TRBV5-1,TRBJ1-5,CASSSGTNNQPQHF,TGCGCCAGCAGCTCGGGGACCAACAATCAGCCCCAGCATTTT
few,NA,TRBV5-1,TRBJ2-3,CASSLDRGRFADTQYF,TGCGCCAGCAGCCTCGACCGGGGTAGGTTCGCAGATACGCAGTATTTT
many,TRBD1,TRBV29-1,TRBJ1-1,CSVFSGQQAFF,TGCAGCGTATTCTCGGGACAGCAAGCTTTCTTT
NA,TRBD1,TRBV5-1,TRBJ1-1,CASSRTGIEGTEAFF,TGCGCCAGCAGCAGGACAGGGATTGAGGGCACTGAAGCTTTCTTT
many,TRBD1,TRBV2,TRBJ2-5,CASRQGAGETQYF,TGTGCCAGTAGACAGGGGGCGGGTGAGACCCAGTACTTC
NA,NA,TRBV20-1,TRBJ2-7,CSAMGQGPSYEQYF,TGCAGTGCCATGGGACAAGGCCCCTCCTACGAGCAGTACTTC
few,NA,TRBV5-1,TRBJ2-7,CASSTISDEQYF,TGCGCCAGCAGCACTATATCAGACGAGCAGTACTTC
NA,NA,TRBV12-3/TRBV12-4,TRBJ2-2,CASSPTLGGMNTGELFF,TGTGCCAGCAGCCCCACTCTGGGGGGCATGAACACCGGGGAGCTGTTTTTT
NA,NA,TRBV27,TRBJ1-6,CASSLSNLNSPLHF,TGTGCCAGCAGTTTAAGCAATCTAAATTCACCCCTCCACTTT
NA,TRBD2,TRBV20-1,TRBJ2-2,CSASQTSPFSGELFF,TGCAGTGCTAGTCAGACTAGCCCCTTTTCCGGGGAGCTGTTTTTT
NA,NA,TRBV7-2,TRBJ2-7,CASSLYQGLIEQYF,TGTGCCAGCAGCTTGTATCAGGGTTTGATCGAGCAGTACTTC
NA,TRBD2,TRBV18,TRBJ2-3,CASSPNPGLAGVATDTQYF,TGTGCCAGCTCACCGAACCCGGGACTAGCGGGAGTCGCCACAGATACGCAGTATTTT
many,NA,TRBV4-2,TRBJ2-5,CASSQRSAGRLQETQYF,TGTGCCAGCAGCCAACGTTCCGCGGGACGCCTCCAAGAGACCCAGTACTTC
NA,NA,TRBV21-1,TRBJ2-7,CASSKALTVYEQYF,TGTGCCAGCAGCAAAGCGCTCACAGTCTACGAGCAGTACTTC